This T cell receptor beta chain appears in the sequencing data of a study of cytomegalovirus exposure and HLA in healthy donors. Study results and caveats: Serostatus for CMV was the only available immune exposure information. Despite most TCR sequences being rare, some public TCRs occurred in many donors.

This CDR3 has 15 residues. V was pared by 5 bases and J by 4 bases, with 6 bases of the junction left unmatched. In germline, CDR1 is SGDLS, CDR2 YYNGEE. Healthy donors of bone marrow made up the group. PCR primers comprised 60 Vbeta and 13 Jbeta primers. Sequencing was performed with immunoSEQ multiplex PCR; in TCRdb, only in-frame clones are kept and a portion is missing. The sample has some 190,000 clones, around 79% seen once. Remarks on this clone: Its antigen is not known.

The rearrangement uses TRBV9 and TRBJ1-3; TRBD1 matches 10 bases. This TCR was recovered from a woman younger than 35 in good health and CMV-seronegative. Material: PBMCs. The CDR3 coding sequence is TGTGCCAGCAGTTCCGGGACAGGGGTAGGAAACACCATATATTTT. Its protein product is CASSSGTGVGNTIYF.